This TCR beta chain emerged from a study of CD8 T cells in ankylosing spondylitis. Points on this clonotype: Its specificity is unknown.

Each CDR3 protein gets one entry after TCRdb re-called the 5' RACE reads with MiXCR. Found here are more than 300,000 distinct CDR3 sequences, around 7.6% of them singletons; the top ten hold about 15%. Broader study findings: Disease-linked clones reportedly showed significant enrichment in matched ankylosing spondylitis synovial fluid. Earlier work had already found some motif variants in reactive arthritis synovial fluid and blood. Among TCR beta sequences, a motif of eight highly homologous variants appeared characteristic of ankylosing spondylitis blood.

The CDR3 is 15 residues long. The germline V gene has CDR1 LNHNV and CDR2 YYDKDF (reference sequence). Trimming pared 0 bases from V and 1 base from J, leaving 9 bases between. What was sequenced was blood, either unsorted or a sorted T cell fraction (not recorded which). The chain carries TRBV15 and TRBJ2-5; no clear D gene. This receptor was identified in a male donor with ankylosing spondylitis. The DNA for the CDR3 is TGTGCCACCAGCAGAGATGCAGGCCCCCAAGAGACCCAGTACTTC. Encoded protein: CATSRDAGPQETQYF.